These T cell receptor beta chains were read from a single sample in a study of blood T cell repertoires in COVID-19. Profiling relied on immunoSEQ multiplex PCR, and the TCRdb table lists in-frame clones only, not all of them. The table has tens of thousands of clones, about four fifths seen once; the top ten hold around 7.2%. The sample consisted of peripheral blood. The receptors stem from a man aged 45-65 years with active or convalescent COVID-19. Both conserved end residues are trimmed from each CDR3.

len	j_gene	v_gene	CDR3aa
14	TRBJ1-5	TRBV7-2	ASSLSGARGLQPQH
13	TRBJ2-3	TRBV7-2	ASSRSGEGADTQY
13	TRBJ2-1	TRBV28	ASSLGERGDNEQF
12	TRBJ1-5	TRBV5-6	ASSPRGGNQPQH
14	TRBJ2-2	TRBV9	ASSAAGGARTGELF
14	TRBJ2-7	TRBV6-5	ASSYSSRGLVYEQY
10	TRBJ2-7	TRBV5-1	ASSGDSYEQY
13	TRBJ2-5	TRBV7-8	ASSPRVREQETQY
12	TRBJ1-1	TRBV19	ASSIDRMNTEAF
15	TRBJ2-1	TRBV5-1	ASSLGYPSGGEGEQF
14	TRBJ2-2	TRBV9	ASSVGLAGGNGELF